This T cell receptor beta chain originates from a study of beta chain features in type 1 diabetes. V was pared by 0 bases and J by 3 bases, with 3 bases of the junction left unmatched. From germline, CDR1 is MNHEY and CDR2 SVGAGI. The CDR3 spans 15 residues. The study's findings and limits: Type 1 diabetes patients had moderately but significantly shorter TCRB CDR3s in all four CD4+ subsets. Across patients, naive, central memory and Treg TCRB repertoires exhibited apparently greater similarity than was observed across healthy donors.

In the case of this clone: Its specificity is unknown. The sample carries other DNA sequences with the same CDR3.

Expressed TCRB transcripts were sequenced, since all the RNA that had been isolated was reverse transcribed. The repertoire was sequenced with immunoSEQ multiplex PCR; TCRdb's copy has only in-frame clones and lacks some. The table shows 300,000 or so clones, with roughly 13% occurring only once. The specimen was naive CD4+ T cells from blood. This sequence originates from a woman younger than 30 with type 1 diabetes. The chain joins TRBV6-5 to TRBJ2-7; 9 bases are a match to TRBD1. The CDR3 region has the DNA TGTGCCAGCAGTTACTCTGGGACAGGGAGCTACGAGCAGTACTTC. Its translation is CASSYSGTGSYEQYF.